Below, 23 T cell receptor beta chains from the same sample are listed, as sequenced in a study of T cell responses to AZD1222 COVID-19 vaccine (dated by TCRdb to the early 2020s). Libraries were prepared through the immunoSEQ multiplex PCR assay. In TCRdb, the immuneACCESS table is reduced to in-frame sequences with V and J assigned. These tables do not hold every clone; where another copy was compared, an unresolved V gene accounts for under half, and the others remain unexplained. This sample holds 75,000 to 85,000 clones; roughly 90% were observed only once. The ten largest clones represent more than 1.2% of the sample. The time point label here, explained by the study, means: about 28 days (+/-7) after the second vaccine dose. The sample in question was peripheral blood, obtained 28 days after the second AZD1222 dose. The receptor source for this set is an adult who received the AZD1222 COVID-19 vaccine.

CDR3 sequence: CAWMMAGMNTEAFF. DNA of the CDR3: TGTGCCTGGATGATGGCAGGAATGAACACTGAAGCTTTCTTT. This chain connects TRBV30 to TRBJ1-1, with D unresolved. There are 14 residues in the CDR3. V was clipped by 4 bases and J by 0 bases, with 12 bases between them. Germline loops: CDR1 GTSNPN, CDR2 SVGIG (reference sequence).

This clone was counted once. This chain joins TRBV2 and TRBJ1-6; D is unresolved. V lost 7 bases, J lost 7 bases, and 11 bases lay in between. Germline loops: CDR1 SNHLY, CDR2 FYNNEI. CDR3 size: 13 residues. The CDR3 spells CASTLWSNSPLHF. As DNA, the CDR3 is TGTGCCAGCACTCTATGGTCAAATTCACCCCTCCACTTT.

J is TRBJ1-6 and V is TRBV3-1 (or the pseudogene TRBV3-2); D gene uncertain. This CDR3 contains 15 residues. Between the trimmed V and J ends, which lost 2 bases and 11 bases, there was a span of 16 bases. Germline assignment: CDR1 LGHDT and CDR2 YNNKEL (reference sequence). The CDR3 region is CASSQTQIVSPPLHF. The CDR3 DNA reads as TGTGCCAGCAGCCAAACGCAGATCGTCTCGCCACCCCTCCACTTT.

V gene TRBV19 combines with J gene TRBJ2-7; D gene uncertain. Trimming removed 5 bases from V and 3 bases from J, with 11 bases in between. Germline V gene data show CDR1 as LNHDA and CDR2 as SQIVND (reference sequence). CDR3 length: 13 amino acids. This CDR3 is CASSGTEGYEQYF. The CDR3 DNA reads as TGTGCCAGTAGTGGAACGGAAGGCTACGAGCAGTACTTC.

The CDR3 sequence: CASSSRSSEGGNTIYF. CDR3 nucleotides: TGCGCCAGCAGCTCCCGGAGCTCGGAGGGGGGAAACACCATATATTTT. The chain uses TRBV4-1 and TRBJ1-3; tentative D call: TRBD1 (5 bases). Germline V lookup: CDR1 MGHRA, CDR2 YSYEKL. The V gene lost 5 bases and the J gene lost 4 bases, with 18 bases spanning the gap. This CDR3 comprises 16 residues.

This chain uses TRBV3-1 (or the pseudogene TRBV3-2) with TRBJ2-3; tentatively, D is TRBD2 (6 bases). The CDR3 sequence is 22 residues long. The ends were cut back, 0 bases at V and 0 bases at J, with 28 bases in the middle. Germline-derived CDR1 and CDR2 are LGHDT and YNNKEL (reference sequence). Here the CDR3 reads CASSQDQFRGESRDKSTDTQYF. The CDR3 DNA sequence: TGTGCCAGCAGCCAAGATCAGTTTCGCGGGGAGTCCCGCGACAAAAGCACAGATACGCAGTATTTT.

V usage is TRBV15 and J usage is TRBJ1-2; maybe TRBD1 (6 bases). This CDR3 comprises 14 residues. The germline V gene has CDR1 LNHNV and CDR2 YYDKDF (reference sequence). Trimming took off 1 base at V and 5 bases at J, with 11 bases between the two ends. CDR3 nucleotide sequence: TGTGCCACCAGCAGAGTGGGGGCTATATATGGCTACACCTTC. It yields the protein CATSRVGAIYGYTF.

The V call is TRBV2, the J call TRBJ2-2; tentatively, D is TRBD1 (5 bases). CDR3 length: 15 amino acids. Per the germline V gene, CDR1 is SNHLY and CDR2 is FYNNEI. With 1 base removed from V and 2 bases from J, the gap between germline ends came to 8 bases. The CDR3 DNA is TGTGCCAGCAGTGAAGGGACAACTAACACCGGGGAGCTGTTTTTT. Translation gives CASSEGTTNTGELFF.

V usage is TRBV6-2 or TRBV6-3 and J usage is TRBJ2-7; D is perhaps TRBD2 (6 bases). This CDR3 contains 14 residues. V was pared by 4 bases and J by 2 bases, with 12 bases between. Germline lookup yields CDR1 MNHEY and CDR2 SVGEGT. CDR3 bases: TGTGCCAGCAGTTCGGGGGTGAATCCCTACGAGCAGTACTTC. Translation gives CASSSGVNPYEQYF.

This clone was detected only once. Other DNA sequences in this specimen translate into the identical CDR3. The rearrangement links TRBV6-5 to TRBJ2-7, with 9 nucleotides matching TRBD1. With V trimmed by 6 bases and J by 2 bases, 5 bases remained unmatched. The CDR3 is 14 residues long. The V gene's germline CDR1 is MNHEY and CDR2 SVGAGI. CDR3 protein: CASRRTGVAYEQYF. In nucleotides, the CDR3 is TGTGCCAGCAGGAGGACAGGGGTGGCCTACGAGCAGTACTTC.

This sequence joins TRBV3-1 (or the pseudogene TRBV3-2) and TRBJ1-1, with a possible D match to TRBD1 (6 bases). Trimming took 2 bases from V and 0 from J, leaving 16 bases between them. Germline CDR1 LGHDT, CDR2 YNNKEL (reference sequence). The CDR3 totals 17 residues. The CDR3 sequence is CASSQLPRTVMNTEAFF. The CDR3 DNA follows: TGTGCCAGCAGCCAACTTCCTCGGACAGTAATGAACACTGAAGCTTTCTTT.

This clone has just a few counts. V and J are TRBV10-1 and TRBJ1-5; D uncertain. The germline V and J ends were trimmed by 6 bases and 3 bases, with 0 bases remaining between them. Germline lookup yields CDR1 WNHNN and CDR2 SYGVQD (reference sequence). The CDR3 has 10 residues. The chain's CDR3 is CASSNQPQHF. In DNA, the CDR3 is TGCGCCAGCAGCAATCAGCCCCAGCATTTT.

This chain joins TRBV2 and TRBJ2-7; D tentatively reads TRBD1 or TRBD2 (5 bases each). With 6 bases removed from V and 6 bases from J, the gap between germline ends came to 27 bases. The CDR3 sequence is 17 residues long. Germline CDR1 reads SNHLY; CDR2 reads FYNNEI. This chain's CDR3 is CASSELLGMAGKVEQYF. The CDR3, as DNA: TGTGCCAGCAGCGAACTCCTCGGGATGGCAGGGAAGGTCGAGCAGTACTTC.

The genes are TRBV19 and TRBJ2-2; 8 nucleotides line up with TRBD1. The CDR3 is 13 amino acids. The V gene end was trimmed by 4 bases and the J gene end by 6 bases; junction bases not matched to a gene: 1. In germline, CDR1 is LNHDA, CDR2 SQIVND (reference sequence). In nucleotides, the CDR3 is TGTGCCAGTAGTACCAGGGGGCCCGGGGAGCTGTTTTTT. Translated, it gives CASSTRGPGELFF. The full variable domain, its missing parts supplied by reference TRBV19 and TRBJ2-2, is DGGITQSPKYLFRKEGQNVTLSCEQNLNHDAMYWYRQDPGQGLRLIYYSQIVNDFQKGDIAEGYSVSREKKESFPLTVTSAQKNPTAFYLCASSTRGPGELFFGEGSRLTVL.

The J gene is TRBJ2-7, the V gene TRBV7-9; D may be TRBD1 (5 bases). V was shortened by 0 bases and J by 0 bases, with 12 bases between the two germline ends. Germline CDR1 and CDR2: SEHNR and FQNEAQ (reference sequence). The CDR3 loop spans 16 amino acids. The DNA of the CDR3 is TGTGCCAGCAGCTTAGCCTTCTTTGACAGCTCCTACGAGCAGTACTTC. This sequence encodes CASSLAFFDSSYEQYF.

This chain uses TRBV11-1 with TRBJ1-2; the D is unclear. Germline V gene lookup returns CDR1 SGHAT and CDR2 FQDESV (reference sequence). The ends were cut back, 1 base at V and 1 base at J, with 10 bases in the middle. The CDR3 has 15 residues. CDR3 loop: CASSLGGSVNYGYTF. The CDR3 DNA reads TGTGCCAGCAGCTTAGGAGGTTCTGTTAACTATGGCTACACCTTC. Full variable domain (rest looked up from reference TRBV11-1 and TRBJ1-2): EAEVAQSPRYKITEKSQAVAFWCDPISGHATLYWYRQILGQGPELLVQFQDESVVDDSQLPKDRFSAERLKGVDSTLKIQPAELGDSAMYLCASSLGGSVNYGYTFGSGTRLTVV.

V and J are TRBV6-1 and TRBJ1-1, with D perhaps matching TRBD1 (5 bases). The CDR3 runs 16 residues. V was trimmed by 2 bases and J by 0 bases, leaving 13 bases between them. Germline CDR1 is MNHNS and CDR2 is SASEGT. The CDR3 spells CASSELGGTMNTEAFF. The CDR3 DNA reads as TGTGCCAGCAGTGAACTCGGAGGGACCATGAACACTGAAGCTTTCTTT.

V usage is TRBV18 and J usage is TRBJ2-5; D unresolved. The length of the CDR3 is 12 residues. V lost 5 bases and J lost 5, with 9 bases in between. Germline V CDR1 and CDR2: KGHSH, LQKENI. CDR3 sequence (DNA): TGTGCCAGCTCAGCTACCGGTGAGACCCAGTACTTC. Protein product: CASSATGETQYF.

This clone was seen only once. The chain couples TRBV7-9 to TRBJ1-2; no reliable D call. Germline V gene sequence: CDR1 SEHNR, CDR2 FQNEAQ (reference sequence). CDR3 length: 13 residues. V lost 0 bases and J lost 2, with 4 bases in between. CDR3 bases: TGTGCCAGCAGCTTAGCCGGAAACTATGGCTACACCTTC. Amino acid sequence: CASSLAGNYGYTF. Full variable domain (remainder filled in from reference TRBV7-9 and TRBJ1-2): DTGVSQNPRHKITKRGQNVTFRCDPISEHNRLYWYRQTLGQGPEFLTYFQNEAQLEKSRLLSDRFSAERPKGSFSTLEIQRTEQGDSAMYLCASSLAGNYGYTFGSGTRLTVV.

This clone has just one count. CDR3 sequence (DNA): TGTGCCAGTAGTATCAAAATCCCCTCCAGGGGGAACTCCTACGAGCAGTACTTC. The encoded protein is CASSIKIPSRGNSYEQYF. This rearrangement joins TRBV19 to TRBJ2-7; 7 bases agree with TRBD1. Germline loops: CDR1 LNHDA, CDR2 SQIVND (reference sequence). Trimming took 3 bases from V and 0 from J; bases not matched to a gene: 14. The CDR3 loop spans 18 amino acids.

V is TRBV12-5 and J is TRBJ1-1; D is undetermined. In germline, CDR1 is LGHNT, CDR2 FRNRAP. The CDR3 consists of 14 residues. V gave up 10 bases and J gave up 6 bases, with 21 bases separating them. CDR3 in DNA: TGTGCTATTCCATTAATGGGCGTCGAGTCTGAAGCTTTCTTT. Translating gives CAIPLMGVESEAFF.

The genes are TRBV9 and TRBJ1-4, with D possibly matching TRBD1 (6 bases). Trimming cost V 4 bases and J 5 bases, with 15 bases left between them. In germline, CDR1 is SGDLS, CDR2 YYNGEE. CDR3 length equals 15 residues. In nucleotides, the CDR3 is TGTGCCAGCAGCCGCCCGGGGGGCACGAATGAAAAACTGTTTTTT. Protein sequence: CASSRPGGTNEKLFF.

The rearrangement joins TRBV5-1 to TRBJ1-4; the match to TRBD1 covers 12 bases. CDR3 length equals 15 residues. Germline V gene sequence: CDR1 SGHRS, CDR2 YFSETQ. Trimming removed 4 bases from V and 8 bases from J; junction bases left unmatched: 6. In DNA, the CDR3 is TGCGCCAGCAGCAGGGGACAGGGGGCTGGAGAAAAACTGTTTTTT. Its translation: CASSRGQGAGEKLFF.